A selection of T cell receptor beta chains follows, all from one sample in a study of OX40 agonist ivuxolimab in advanced cancers. Using immunoSEQ multiplex PCR, the repertoire was profiled, and TCRdb retains in-frame clones only, with some absent. The sample shows tens of thousands of clones, around 94% of them seen only once. Sequenced material: CD4+ or CD8+ T cells sorted from blood, taken in a trial of the OX40 agonist ivuxolimab. These receptors came from an adult with an advanced solid tumor such as melanoma, head and neck, liver or kidney cancer. Both conserved end residues are part of each CDR3. The D gene is left open where the match is weak. Size tells how often a clone was seen (once, few, many) or the class of an expanded clone, and some rows leave it out.

TRBD1 TRBJ1-5 TRBV7-2 NA CASSYSGTGDQPQHF TGTGCCAGCAGCTATTCCGGGACAGGGGATCAGCCCCAGCATTTT
TRBD2 TRBJ2-5 TRBV7-9 NA CASGLAAQETQYF TGTGCCAGCGGTCTAGCGGCTCAAGAGACCCAGTACTTC
NA TRBJ1-2 TRBV11-1 NA CASSPPGQGYTF TGTGCCAGCAGCCCTCCAGGCCAGGGCTACACCTTC
TRBD1 TRBJ1-4 TRBV5-6 once CASSFIRQGANEKLFF TGTGCCAGCAGCTTTATTCGGCAGGGGGCGAATGAAAAACTGTTTTTT
NA TRBJ1-1 TRBV4-1 NA CASSPGRINTEAFF TGCGCCAGCAGCCCGGGACGGATAAACACTGAAGCTTTCTTT
NA TRBJ1-4 TRBV18 once CASSLLVGGRNEKLFF TGTGCCAGCTCTCTCCTCGTAGGCGGACGGAATGAAAAACTGTTTTTT
NA TRBJ1-2 TRBV18 NA CASSPIEDLAYGYTF TGTGCCAGCTCACCAATCGAGGATTTGGCCTATGGCTACACCTTC
NA TRBJ2-2 TRBV5-1 NA CASSRDIQNTGELFF TGCGCCAGCAGCCGGGACATCCAGAACACCGGGGAGCTGTTTTTT
TRBD2 TRBJ2-7 TRBV27 NA CASSPASGRAYEQYF TGTGCCAGCAGTCCGGCTAGCGGGAGGGCCTACGAGCAGTACTTC
NA TRBJ2-1 TRBV5-1 NA CASSLSESSYNEQFF TGCGCCAGCAGCCTTAGCGAGAGCTCCTACAATGAGCAGTTCTTC
TRBD1 TRBJ1-2 TRBV5-4 NA CASSLKKQGGNYGYTF TGTGCCAGCAGCTTGAAAAAACAGGGGGGGAACTATGGCTACACCTTC
NA TRBJ2-1 TRBV2 NA CASSETNVWDNEQFF TGTGCCAGCAGTGAAACTAACGTATGGGACAATGAGCAGTTCTTC
TRBD1 TRBJ1-3 TRBV18 NA CASSPGQAGSGNTIYF TGTGCCAGCTCACCGGGACAGGCTGGCTCTGGAAACACCATATATTTT
NA TRBJ1-5 TRBV4-1 NA CASSQVGRNQPQHF TGCGCCAGCAGCCAAGTGGGTCGCAATCAGCCCCAGCATTTT
NA TRBJ2-1 TRBV6-4 NA CASSAEQATSEQFF TGTGCCAGCAGTGCCGAACAGGCTACATCTGAGCAGTTCTTC
NA TRBJ2-3 TRBV6-5 NA CASSYTGHSTDTQYF TGTGCCAGCAGTTACACCGGGCACAGCACAGATACGCAGTATTTT
TRBD2 TRBJ2-2 TRBV11-1 NA CATASGRANTGELFF TGTGCCACGGCTAGCGGGAGGGCCAACACCGGGGAGCTGTTTTTT
TRBD2 TRBJ2-3 TRBV19 NA CASRTSGSPTDTQYF TGTGCCAGTCGGACTAGCGGGTCCCCCACAGATACGCAGTATTTT
TRBD1 TRBJ1-4 TRBV2 NA CASSIGTGRPNEKLFF TGTGCCAGCAGCATCGGGACAGGGAGACCAAATGAAAAACTGTTTTTT
NA TRBJ1-2 TRBV9 NA CASSRLRSYGYTF TGTGCCAGCAGCCGACTAAGGAGCTATGGCTACACCTTC
NA TRBJ1-1 TRBV12-5 NA CASGLSSITEAFF TGTGCTAGTGGTTTGTCTAGTATTACTGAAGCTTTCTTT
NA TRBJ1-1 TRBV15 NA CATSRVFGNGEAFF TGTGCCACCAGCAGAGTATTTGGGAATGGTGAAGCTTTCTTT
NA TRBJ2-7 TRBV6-1 NA CASAGGTVYEQYF TGTGCCAGCGCTGGAGGGACAGTTTACGAGCAGTACTTC
TRBD2 TRBJ2-1 TRBV5-1 NA CASSWMGLADLSSYNEQFF TGCGCCAGCAGCTGGATGGGACTAGCGGACCTAAGCTCCTACAATGAGCAGTTCTTC
NA TRBJ2-5 TRBV4-2 NA CASSQETSGRGRETQYF TGTGCCAGCAGCCAAGAAACCAGCGGACGAGGGAGAGAGACCCAGTACTTC
TRBD1 TRBJ2-1 TRBV11-3 NA CASSTRQGLNEQFF TGTGCCAGCAGCACGCGACAGGGCTTAAATGAGCAGTTCTTC
NA TRBJ1-1 TRBV2 NA CASSRGSISGGEAFF TGTGCCAGCAGCCGGGGGAGTATCTCGGGAGGTGAAGCTTTCTTT
NA TRBJ2-1 TRBV4-1 NA CASSQDAKAPWWGAMGNEQFF TGCGCCAGCAGCCAAGATGCTAAAGCCCCGTGGTGGGGGGCTATGGGCAATGAGCAGTTCTTC
TRBD1 TRBJ1-1 TRBV6-1 NA CASSRGQGDTEAFF TGTGCCAGCAGCCGCGGACAGGGGGATACTGAAGCTTTCTTT
TRBD1 TRBJ2-7 TRBV2 NA CASSPTGWSYEQYF TGTGCCAGCAGTCCGACAGGGTGGTCCTACGAGCAGTACTTC
TRBD2 TRBJ2-1 TRBV5-5 NA CASSQGSWEGQFF TGTGCCAGCAGCCAAGGGTCCTGGGAGGGGCAGTTCTTC
NA TRBJ2-6 TRBV6-4 NA CASSDWGWGSSGANVLTF TGTGCCAGCAGTGACTGGGGTTGGGGATCCTCTGGGGCCAACGTCCTGACTTTC
NA TRBJ2-7 TRBV7-6 NA CASSLARRQTSSYEQYF TGTGCCAGCAGCTTAGCGCGGAGACAGACTAGCTCCTACGAGCAGTACTTC
NA TRBJ2-3 TRBV27 NA CASSSGEGTLQYF TGTGCCAGCAGCTCAGGGGAAGGGACACTGCAGTATTTT
TRBD1 TRBJ2-7 TRBV29-1 once CSVGPGQGFDEQYF TGCAGCGTGGGGCCGGGACAGGGGTTCGACGAGCAGTACTTC
TRBD1 TRBJ1-1 TRBV6-5 few CASRRGRGTEAFF TGTGCCAGCCGAAGGGGGCGTGGGACTGAAGCTTTCTTT
TRBD2 TRBJ2-7 TRBV4-1 NA CASSHPGTSGRYDF TGCGCCAGCAGCCACCCCGGGACTAGCGGGAGATACGACTTC
TRBD1 TRBJ2-2 TRBV10-1 NA CASSPKVSNAGQGNTGELFF TGCGCCAGCAGCCCAAAAGTAAGCAACGCGGGACAGGGGAACACCGGGGAGCTGTTTTTT
NA TRBJ1-2 TRBV5-8 few CASSPGDGVYGYTF TGTGCCAGCAGCCCCGGAGACGGGGTCTATGGCTACACCTTC
TRBD1 TRBJ1-2 TRBV7-6 NA CASSSIPTGSGRGYTF TGTGCCAGCAGCTCAATCCCGACAGGGTCGGGTCGCGGCTACACCTTC
NA TRBJ2-5 TRBV25-1 NA CASTPPPGETQYF TGTGCCAGCACCCCGCCCCCGGGTGAGACCCAGTACTTC
TRBD1 TRBJ2-2 TRBV5-1 once CASSSQGDTGELFF TGCGCCAGCAGCTCCCAGGGGGACACCGGGGAGCTGTTTTTT
NA TRBJ1-1 TRBV7-8 NA CASSLERVTEAFF TGTGCCAGCAGCTTAGAAAGGGTGACTGAAGCTTTCTTT
NA TRBJ2-3 TRBV27 NA CASSLKGPQYTQYF TGTGCCAGCAGTTTAAAAGGCCCACAATATACGCAGTATTTT
NA TRBJ1-5 TRBV15 NA CATSRVGGAQPQHF TGTGCCACCAGCAGAGTAGGGGGGGCGCAGCCCCAGCATTTT
TRBD2 TRBJ2-5 TRBV4-2 NA CASSPRGSGGFQETQYF TGTGCCAGCAGCCCCCGGGGTAGCGGGGGGTTCCAAGAGACCCAGTACTTC
TRBD1 TRBJ2-3 TRBV6-6 NA CASRDSGGDTQYF TGTGCCAGCCGGGACAGCGGTGGAGATACGCAGTATTTT
NA TRBJ1-1 TRBV4-1 once CASSHVIRGDEAFF TGCGCCAGCAGCCATGTGATTAGGGGGGATGAAGCTTTCTTT
NA TRBJ2-7 TRBV18 NA CASSPFGQWAEQYF TGTGCCAGCTCACCATTCGGCCAGTGGGCCGAGCAGTACTTC
NA TRBJ1-6 TRBV5-8 NA CASSREGAAYNSPLHF TGTGCCAGCAGCCGGGAAGGGGCTGCGTATAATTCACCCCTCCACTTT
TRBD2 TRBJ2-1 TRBV11-3 NA CASSSGGPSYNEQFF TGTGCCAGCAGCTCGGGGGGGCCCTCCTACAATGAGCAGTTCTTC
NA TRBJ1-5 TRBV18 NA CASSPSLGPPQHF TGTGCCAGCTCACCATCGCTGGGGCCGCCCCAGCATTTT
NA TRBJ1-2 TRBV5-5 NA CASSPAGVSYGYTF TGTGCCAGCAGTCCGGCGGGGGTAAGCTATGGCTACACCTTC
TRBD1 TRBJ1-4 TRBV11-2 NA CASSPGQGLLATNEKLFF TGTGCCAGCAGTCCTGGACAGGGCTTACTTGCAACTAATGAAAAACTGTTTTTT